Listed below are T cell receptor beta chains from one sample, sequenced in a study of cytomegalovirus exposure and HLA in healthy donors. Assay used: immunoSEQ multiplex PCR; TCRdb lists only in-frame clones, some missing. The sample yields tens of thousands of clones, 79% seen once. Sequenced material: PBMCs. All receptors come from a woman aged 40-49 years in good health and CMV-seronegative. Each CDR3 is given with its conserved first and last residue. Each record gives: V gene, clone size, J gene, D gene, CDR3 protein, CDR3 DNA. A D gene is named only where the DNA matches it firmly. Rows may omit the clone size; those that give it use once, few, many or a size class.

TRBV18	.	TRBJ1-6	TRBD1	CASSADRDNSPLHF	TGTGCCAGCTCCGCGGACAGGGACAATTCACCCCTCCACTTT
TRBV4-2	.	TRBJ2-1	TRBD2	CASSQEMSGGAFDEQFF	TGTGCCAGCAGCCAAGAGATGAGCGGGGGGGCATTCGATGAGCAGTTCTTC
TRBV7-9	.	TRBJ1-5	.	CASSPITGEGQPQHF	TGTGCCAGCAGCCCCATCACCGGGGAGGGTCAGCCCCAGCATTTT
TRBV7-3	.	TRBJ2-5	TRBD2	CASSFFPTSGGDGTQYF	TGTGCCAGCAGCTTTTTCCCGACTAGCGGGGGGGATGGGACCCAGTACTTC
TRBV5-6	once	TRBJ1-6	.	CASSLIARSSYNSPLHF	TGTGCCAGCAGCTTGATTGCGAGGAGCTCCTATAATTCACCCCTCCACTTT
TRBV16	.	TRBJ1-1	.	CASLPGVNTEAFF	TGTGCCAGCCTCCCAGGGGTGAACACTGAAGCTTTCTTT
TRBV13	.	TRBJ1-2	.	CASSPGAWDHGYTF	TGTGCCAGCAGCCCAGGGGCCTGGGACCATGGCTACACCTTC
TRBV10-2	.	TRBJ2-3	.	CASSEQGSDTQYF	TGCGCCAGCAGTGAGCAGGGGTCAGATACGCAGTATTTT
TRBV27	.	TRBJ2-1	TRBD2	CASSPLAGGHSEQFF	TGTGCCAGCAGTCCCCTGGCGGGGGGGCATAGTGAGCAGTTCTTC
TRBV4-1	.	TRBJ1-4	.	CASSQAAWDMLEKLFF	TGCGCCAGCAGCCAAGCAGCGTGGGACATGTTGGAAAAACTGTTTTTT
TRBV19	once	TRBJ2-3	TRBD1	CASNARTGGYTDTQYF	TGTGCCAGTAATGCCCGGACAGGGGGGTACACAGATACGCAGTATTTT
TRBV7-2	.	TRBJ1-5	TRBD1	CASSFTTGAFNQPQHF	TGTGCCAGCAGCTTCACGACAGGGGCCTTCAATCAGCCCCAGCATTTT
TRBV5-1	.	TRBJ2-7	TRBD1	CASSTGTEHYEQYF	TGCGCCAGCAGCACCGGGACAGAACATTACGAGCAGTACTTC
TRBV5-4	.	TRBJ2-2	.	CASSQPGGIANTGELFF	TGTGCCAGCAGCCAGCCAGGGGGGATCGCGAACACCGGGGAGCTGTTTTTT
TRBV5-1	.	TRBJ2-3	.	CASSLAPGVADTQYF	TGCGCCAGCAGCCTAGCTCCGGGGGTCGCAGATACGCAGTATTTT
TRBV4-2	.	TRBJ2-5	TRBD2	CASSRDLAGEETQYF	TGTGCCAGCAGCCGCGACTTAGCGGGGGAAGAGACCCAGTACTTC
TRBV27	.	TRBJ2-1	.	CASSSPEGKDNEQFF	TGTGCCAGCAGCTCCCCGGAGGGGAAGGACAATGAGCAGTTCTTC
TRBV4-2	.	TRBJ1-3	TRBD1	CASSQATGDGNTIYF	TGTGCCAGCAGCCAAGCCACAGGGGACGGAAACACCATATATTTT
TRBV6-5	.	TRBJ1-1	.	CASSQDWNTEAFF	TGTGCCAGCAGCCAGGACTGGAACACTGAAGCTTTCTTT
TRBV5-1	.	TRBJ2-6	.	CASSAGSQTGANVLTF	TGCGCCAGCAGCGCCGGGAGCCAGACTGGGGCCAACGTCCTGACTTTC
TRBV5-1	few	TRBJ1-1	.	CASSLDWSGVGFF	TGCGCCAGCAGCTTGGATTGGTCAGGTGTAGGTTTCTTT
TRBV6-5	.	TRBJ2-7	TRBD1	CASRLGQGACEQYF	TGTGCCAGCAGATTGGGACAGGGGGCTTGCGAGCAGTACTTC
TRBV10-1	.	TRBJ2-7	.	CASSGVLSGSYEQYF	TGCGCCAGCAGTGGAGTGCTCTCCGGCTCCTACGAGCAGTACTTC
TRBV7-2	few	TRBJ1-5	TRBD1	CASSLDPGGRQPQHF	TGTGCCAGCAGCTTAGATCCAGGGGGCAGGCAGCCCCAGCATTTT
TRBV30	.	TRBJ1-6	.	CAWRDGGDNSPLHF	TGTGCCTGGAGGGATGGGGGGGACAATTCACCCCTCCACTTT
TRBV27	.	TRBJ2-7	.	CASSYDSEQYF	TGTGCCAGCAGTTATGACAGCGAGCAGTACTTC
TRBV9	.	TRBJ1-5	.	CASSVDGGTKQPQHF	TGTGCCAGCAGCGTAGATGGAGGGACGAAGCAGCCCCAGCATTTT
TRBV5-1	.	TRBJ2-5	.	CASSRTKGAGETQYF	TGCGCCAGCAGCCGCACAAAGGGGGCGGGGGAGACCCAGTACTTC
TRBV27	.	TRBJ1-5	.	CASSQDRGYNQPQHF	TGTGCCAGCAGCCAGGACAGAGGCTACAATCAGCCCCAGCATTTT
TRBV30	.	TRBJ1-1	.	CAWTDRNTEAFF	TGTGCCTGGACCGACAGGAACACTGAAGCTTTCTTT
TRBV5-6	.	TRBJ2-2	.	CASSPMVPGELFF	TGTGCCAGCAGCCCTATGGTCCCCGGGGAGCTGTTTTTT
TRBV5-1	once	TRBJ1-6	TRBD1	CASSSGTVNSPLHF	TGCGCCAGCAGCTCTGGGACAGTAAATTCACCCCTCCACTTT
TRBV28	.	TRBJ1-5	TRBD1	CASRPGTGYQPQHF	TGTGCCAGCAGGCCCGGGACAGGGTACCAGCCCCAGCATTTT
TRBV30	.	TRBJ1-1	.	CAWSTPIRGAFF	TGTGCCTGGAGTACCCCCATACGCGGAGCTTTCTTT
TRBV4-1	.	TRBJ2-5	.	CASSQANSGGTQYF	TGCGCCAGCAGCCAAGCGAATAGCGGAGGGACCCAGTACTTC
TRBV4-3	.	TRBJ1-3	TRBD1	CASSQEYLQTGLGNTIYF	TGCGCCAGCAGCCAAGAATACCTCCAGACAGGGTTAGGAAACACCATATATTTT
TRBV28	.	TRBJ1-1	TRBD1	CASSSPGQQNTEAFF	TGTGCCAGCAGTTCGCCGGGACAGCAGAACACTGAAGCTTTCTTT
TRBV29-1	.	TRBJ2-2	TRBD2	CSVDLAGGPKNTGELFF	TGCAGCGTTGATCTAGCGGGGGGTCCGAAGAACACCGGGGAGCTGTTTTTT
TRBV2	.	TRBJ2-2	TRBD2	CASSEGLAGVTGELFF	TGTGCCAGCAGTGAAGGGCTAGCGGGGGTCACCGGGGAGCTGTTTTTT
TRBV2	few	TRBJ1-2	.	CASSQGTPTYGYTF	TGTGCCAGCAGTCAGGGGACCCCAACCTATGGCTACACCTTC
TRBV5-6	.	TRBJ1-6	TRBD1	CASSWGQANYSPLHF	TGTGCCAGCAGCTGGGGACAGGCAAATTATTCACCCCTCCACTTT
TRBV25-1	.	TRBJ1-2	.	CASSTTSWTDGGYTF	TGTGCCAGCAGTACGACCTCCTGGACAGATGGGGGCTACACCTTC
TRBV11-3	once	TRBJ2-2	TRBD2	CASSEGLVNTGELFF	TGTGCCAGCAGCGAGGGACTAGTCAACACCGGGGAGCTGTTTTTT
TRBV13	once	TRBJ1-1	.	CASSLYTGPKNTEAFF	TGTGCCAGCAGCTTATATACAGGGCCGAAGAACACTGAAGCTTTCTTT
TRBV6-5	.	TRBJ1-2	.	CASSYEANYGYTF	TGTGCCAGCAGTTACGAAGCGAACTATGGCTACACCTTC
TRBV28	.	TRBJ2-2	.	CASRHSPPNTGELFF	TGTGCCAGCCGACACTCACCACCGAACACCGGGGAGCTGTTTTTT
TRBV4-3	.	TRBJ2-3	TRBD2	CASSQERGLLAGTADTQYF	TGCGCCAGCAGCCAGGAACGGGGCTTACTAGCGGGGACGGCAGATACGCAGTATTTT
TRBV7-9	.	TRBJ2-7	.	CASSSTLGSRATYEQYF	TGTGCCAGCAGCTCCACGTTGGGGTCCAGGGCCACCTACGAGCAGTACTTC
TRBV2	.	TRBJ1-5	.	CASRVDRDQPQNF	TGTGCCAGCAGAGTCGACAGAGATCAGCCCCAGAATTTT
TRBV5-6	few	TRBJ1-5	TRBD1	CASSFTGGVSNQPQHF	TGTGCCAGCAGCTTCACAGGGGGTGTTAGCAATCAGCCCCAGCATTTT
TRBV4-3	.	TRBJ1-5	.	CASSQDVAGPQPQHF	TGCGCCAGCAGCCAAGATGTAGCGGGACCTCAGCCCCAGCATTTT
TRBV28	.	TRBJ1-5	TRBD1	CASSVPTGDWHQPQHF	TGTGCCAGCAGTGTCCCCACAGGGGATTGGCATCAGCCCCAGCATTTT